This TCR beta chain was found in a study of post-analysis software for immune sequencing data. Study as a whole: As for disease course, relapsing-remitting, secondary progressive and progressive-relapsing multiple sclerosis were all included.

Findings and limits, study-wide: Four to six TRBV segments were significantly more frequent in patients than in controls. TRBV5-6, TRBV5-1 and TRBV20-1 were among these segments. Significantly decreased normalized Chao1 diversity was recorded for multiple sclerosis patients relative to controls.

The CDR3 has 14 residues. Germline CDR1 reads SEHNR; CDR2 reads FQNEAQ (reference sequence). Researchers reported that TCR beta cDNA libraries carried unique molecular identifiers. TCRdb ran MiXCR on the PCR reads and lists one entry per CDR3 protein. The sample carries around 400,000 distinct CDR3 sequences, approximately 38% recorded once. This clonotype was seen more than once but under ten times. Its antigen is not known. One end of the junction varies from germline; a read error may be responsible. The origin of this receptor is a girl aged 10 to 17 with multiple sclerosis. The sample taken for sequencing was blood. V is TRBV7-9 and J is TRBJ2-1; D possibly uses TRBD1 or TRBD2 (5 bases each). The CDR3 coding sequence is TGCGCCAGCAGCTCACCGGGACGGAGCAATGAGCAGTTCTTC. Amino acids: CASSSPGRSNEQFF.